These 32 T cell receptor beta chains were all obtained from the same sample, sequenced in a study of blood T cell repertoires in COVID-19. This table comes from immunoSEQ multiplex PCR, and its TCRdb copy is limited to in-frame clones, with some not included. In the table there are approximately 70,000 clones, more than 75% of which are singletons. Sample: peripheral blood. These receptors were collected from a human donor in a cohort sampled during active COVID-19.

The genes are TRBV9 and TRBJ1-3; D ambiguous. Trimming took off 0 bases at V and 4 bases at J, with 23 bases between the two ends. Per germline, CDR1 SGDLS and CDR2 YYNGEE. The CDR3 totals 19 residues. Written as DNA, the CDR3 is TGTGCCAGCAGCGTAGAGGCTGATGGTCCACCGGGTTTGGGAAACACCATATATTTT. The encoded protein is CASSVEADGPPGLGNTIYF.

The J gene is TRBJ2-1, the V gene TRBV11-2; a weak D match, TRBD1 (6 bases). Trimming took 4 bases from V and 8 from J, leaving 21 bases between them. CDR1 SGHAT and CDR2 FQNNGV come from the germline V gene. The CDR3 loop spans 16 amino acids. This CDR3 reads CASSYPRGQIVDEQFF. The CDR3 DNA reads TGTGCCAGCAGCTACCCTCGAGGACAGATTGTAGATGAGCAGTTCTTC.

In its sample, this clone was seen once. The chain has TRBV5-1 and TRBJ1-1; TRBD1 matches 9 bases. V lost 4 bases to trimming and J lost 4 bases; unmatched junction nucleotides: 5. The length of the CDR3 is 14 residues. The V gene's germline CDR1 is SGHRS and CDR2 YFSETQ. The DNA for the CDR3 is TGCGCCAGCAGCGGGGGGACAGGGACCACTGAAGCTTTCTTT. Translation: CASSGGTGTTEAFF.

V usage is TRBV2 and J usage is TRBJ2-2; 9 bases fit TRBD1. The CDR3 covers 14 residues. The trim removed 5 bases at V and 6 bases at J, leaving 4 bases unmatched. CDR1 is SNHLY, CDR2 FYNNEI, per germline. DNA for the CDR3: TGTGCCAGCAGTACAGGGGGCGCGCCCGGGGAGCTGTTTTTT. Its translation: CASSTGGAPGELFF.

This chain joins TRBV11-3 and TRBJ2-4, with D tentatively TRBD1 (5 bases). Trimming took 5 bases from V and 9 from J, leaving 14 bases between them. There are 13 residues in the CDR3. The germline gives CDR1 SGHNT, CDR2 YENEEA. This chain's CDR3 is CASSVNRFSIQYF. The CDR3, as DNA: TGTGCCAGCAGCGTCAACAGGTTCAGCATTCAGTACTTC.

In DNA, the CDR3 is TGTGCCAGCAGCGTAGAGACTAGCGGGAGAAATGAGCAGTTCTTC. Protein sequence: CASSVETSGRNEQFF. The chain links TRBV9 to TRBJ2-1, with 12 bases matching TRBD2. The V segment lost 0 bases and the J segment 7 bases; nucleotides outside the gene matches: 2. This CDR3 is 15 amino acids long. Germline V CDR1 and CDR2: SGDLS, YYNGEE.

This clone was recorded once. The CDR3 bases are TGTGCCAGCAGCTTCACGGGGAATGGTAAAAAACTGTTTTTT. As protein: CASSFTGNGKKLFF. The rearrangement uses TRBV7-9 and TRBJ1-4; D is ambiguous. This CDR3 has 14 amino acids. The germline V gene encodes CDR1 SEHNR and CDR2 FQNEAQ (reference sequence). V shed 3 bases and J shed 9 bases, with 14 bases lying between them.

This clone appeared a single time. At one end, the junction sequence differs from germline, possibly due to a read error. J is TRBJ2-7 and V is TRBV19; TRBD2 is a possible D gene (5 bases). CDR1 and CDR2 (germline): LNHDA, SQIVND (reference sequence). CDR3 length: 12 amino acids. CDR3 loop: CASMSGTYVQYF. CDR3 DNA: TGTGCCAGCATGAGCGGTACCTACGTGCAGTACTTC.

The chain combines TRBV5-6 with TRBJ2-5, with 8 bases lining up with TRBD2. CDR1 is SGHDT, CDR2 YYEEEE, per germline. This CDR3 has 17 amino acids. J was trimmed by 1 base and V by 0 bases; bases with no gene match: 8. The DNA of the CDR3 is TGTGCCAGCAGCTTGGCCAGGCTAGCGGGCGTCCAAGAGACCCAGTACTTC. Translating gives CASSLARLAGVQETQYF.

The gene calls are TRBV6-5 and TRBJ1-2; 8 nucleotides agree with TRBD1. This CDR3 is built from 15 residues. The V and J ends lost 6 bases and 4 bases, in that order; junction bases with no gene match: 10. The germline V gene encodes CDR1 MNHEY and CDR2 SVGAGI. The CDR3 sequence: CASRRGPDRGYGYTF. For the CDR3, the DNA is TGTGCCAGCAGGAGAGGACCCGACAGGGGCTATGGCTACACCTTC.

V is TRBV5-1 and J is TRBJ2-1; 10 bases map to TRBD2. V shed 4 bases, J shed 3 bases, and the junction held 4 bases outside the gene matches. The germline gives CDR1 SGHRS, CDR2 YFSETQ. The CDR3 is made up of 15 amino acids. As DNA, the CDR3 is TGCGCCAGCAGCCCCGGGACTAGCGACTACAATGAGCAGTTCTTC. Amino acids: CASSPGTSDYNEQFF.

V gene TRBV6-1 combines with J gene TRBJ1-4; 9 nucleotides line up with TRBD1. Per germline, CDR1 MNHNS and CDR2 SASEGT. V trimming: 3 bases; J trimming: 7 bases; junction bases outside the gene matches: 6. CDR3 size: 15 residues. Here the CDR3 DNA reads TGTGCCAGCAGTGAGGACAGGGGTACCAGTGAAAAACTGTTTTTT. Protein sequence: CASSEDRGTSEKLFF.

The CDR3 DNA follows: TGTGCCATCAGTGCGGGAGTGCCCTGGGGGGGACAAGAGACCCAGTACTTC. Amino acids: CAISAGVPWGGQETQYF. The chain links TRBV10-3 to TRBJ2-5; TRBD2 agrees at 7 bases. Losses at the gene ends were 4 bases for V and 2 bases for J; bases not matched to a gene: 13. The CDR3 contains 17 residues. The V gene's germline CDR1 is ENHRY and CDR2 SYGVKD.

The chain carries TRBV5-1 and TRBJ2-7; TRBD2 matches 10 bases. The ends lost 1 base at V and 3 bases at J; junction bases unmatched: 4. The CDR3 sequence is 15 residues long. Germline-derived CDR1 and CDR2 are SGHRS and YFSETQ. The CDR3 DNA reads TGCGCCAGCAGCTTGCTAGCGGGAGAGGTCTACGAGCAGTACTTC. This codes for CASSLLAGEVYEQYF.

The chain carries TRBV13 and TRBJ2-2; D is possibly TRBD2 (6 bases). The CDR3 contains 18 residues. Germline CDR1 and CDR2: PRHDT and FYEKMQ (reference sequence). V was shortened by 6 bases and J by 0 bases, with 20 bases between the two germline ends. The CDR3 coding sequence is TGTGCCAGCAGTACCAGTTCCCGACTAGAGCCGAACACCGGGGAGCTGTTTTTT. This translates into CASSTSSRLEPNTGELFF.

Here the CDR3 reads CASSQDINQPQHF. CDR3 bases: TGTGCCAGCAGCCAAGATATAAATCAGCCCCAGCATTTT. The rearrangement uses TRBV3-1 (or the pseudogene TRBV3-2) and TRBJ1-5, with D unclear. The CDR3 consists of 13 residues. V dropped 0 bases and J dropped 4 bases, with 4 bases sitting between them. CDR1 and CDR2 (germline): LGHDT, YNNKEL (reference sequence).

The chain uses TRBV28 and TRBJ1-5, with no clear D. CDR1 MDHEN and CDR2 SYDVKM come from the germline V gene. V lost 7 bases and J 4 bases, leaving 8 bases between the germline ends. The CDR3 length is 12 residues. Here the CDR3 reads CASNGVNQPQHF. The CDR3 DNA follows: TGTGCCAGCAACGGAGTGAATCAGCCCCAGCATTTT.

V usage is TRBV6-5 and J usage is TRBJ2-5; 14 nucleotides agree with TRBD2. Germline trimming cut 2 bases from V and 5 bases from J; bases unmatched to any gene: 4. CDR1 is MNHEY, CDR2 SVGAGI, per germline. The CDR3 has 16 residues. CDR3 DNA: TGTGCCAGCAGTTACAGACTAGCGGGAGGGTTCGAGACCCAGTACTTC. Translation gives CASSYRLAGGFETQYF.

The rearrangement joins TRBV9 to TRBJ1-3; TRBD1 aligns across 9 bases. From germline, CDR1 is SGDLS and CDR2 YYNGEE. This CDR3 spans 17 amino acids. V lost 6 bases to trimming and J lost 3 bases; unmatched junction nucleotides: 13. DNA of the CDR3: TGTGCCAGCAACACCGGGACAGGGACGCCTAGTGGAAACACCATATATTTT. Translating it yields CASNTGTGTPSGNTIYF. The full variable domain, with the rest looked up from reference TRBV9 and TRBJ1-3, is DSGVTQTPKHLITATGQRVTLRCSPRSGDLSVYWYQQSLDQGLQFLIQYYNGEERAKGNILERFSAQQFPDLHSELNLSSLELGDSALYFCASNTGTGTPSGNTIYFGEGSWLTVV.

The chain recombines TRBV5-5 with TRBJ1-5; 7 positions agree with TRBD1. The V and J ends lost 2 bases and 4 bases, in that order; junction bases with no gene match: 6. CDR1 SGHKS and CDR2 YYEKEE come from the germline V gene (reference sequence). The CDR3 extends over 15 amino acids. The CDR3 DNA follows: TGTGCCAGCAGCTTAGGGGGACAGTCTAATCAGCCCCAGCATTTT. Amino acids: CASSLGGQSNQPQHF.

The V call is TRBV5-4, the J call TRBJ2-2; 12 bases align to TRBD2. This CDR3 spans 15 amino acids. Losses at the gene ends were 3 bases for V and 5 bases for J; bases not matched to a gene: 2. Germline CDR1 reads SGHNT; CDR2 reads YYREEE (reference sequence). The CDR3 here is CASSYGTSGTGELFF. CDR3 DNA sequence: TGTGCCAGCAGCTACGGGACTAGCGGGACCGGGGAGCTGTTTTTT. Complete variable domain (other parts from reference TRBV5-4 and TRBJ2-2): ETGVTQSPTHLIKTRGQQVTLRCSSQSGHNTVSWYQQALGQGPQFIFQYYREEENGRGNFPPRFSGLQFPNYSSELNVNALELDDSALYLCASSYGTSGTGELFFGEGSRLTVL.

The rearrangement uses TRBV7-9 and TRBJ1-1, with 10 bases identical to TRBD1. This CDR3 is built from 17 residues. CDR1 and CDR2 from the germline V gene are SEHNR and FQNEAQ (reference sequence). V dropped 5 bases and J dropped 1; count of bases not matched to a gene: 10. CDR3 amino acids: CASSRTGTGESNTEAFF. DNA for the CDR3: TGTGCCAGCAGCCGCACCGGGACAGGGGAGTCGAACACTGAAGCTTTCTTT.

This rearrangement joins TRBV7-9 to TRBJ2-5, with D unresolved. Trimming took off 2 bases at V and 7 bases at J, with 8 bases between the two ends. Germline values: CDR1 SEHNR, CDR2 FQNEAQ (reference sequence). The CDR3 totals 12 residues. The CDR3 sequence: CASSLFLATQYF. The CDR3 DNA reads as TGTGCCAGCAGCTTATTCTTGGCGACCCAGTACTTC.

The rearrangement links TRBV3-1 (or the pseudogene TRBV3-2) to TRBJ2-2; D gene uncertain. The CDR3 sequence is 16 residues long. Germline V gene lookup returns CDR1 LGHDT and CDR2 YNNKEL (reference sequence). With 0 bases removed from V and 1 base from J, the gap between germline ends came to 9 bases. The DNA for the CDR3 is TGTGCCAGCAGCCAAGATTGGCAGTTGAACACCGGGGAGCTGTTTTTT. Translation: CASSQDWQLNTGELFF.

V gene TRBV6-5 combines with J gene TRBJ1-2, with 8 nucleotides matching TRBD1. The CDR3 is made up of 15 amino acids. Unmatched junction bases numbered 8, after V lost 4 bases and J lost 4 bases. The germline V gene encodes CDR1 MNHEY and CDR2 SVGAGI. The CDR3 reads CASSLSGTGSYGYTF. DNA of the CDR3: TGTGCCAGCAGTTTATCCGGGACAGGTTCCTATGGCTACACCTTC.

This chain links TRBV10-1 with TRBJ2-2; D not resolved. This CDR3 is built from 13 residues. The V gene's germline CDR1 is WNHNN and CDR2 SYGVQD (reference sequence). Trimming removed 4 bases from V and 5 bases from J, with 8 bases in between. The DNA of the CDR3 is TGCGCCAGCAGTGGAGAGAATACCGGGGAGCTGTTTTTT. It translates to CASSGENTGELFF.

This chain joins TRBV6-6 and TRBJ1-3, with a tentative D call TRBD1 (6 bases). The CDR3 consists of 12 residues. Trimming stripped 5 bases from V and 7 bases from J, with 9 bases between. CDR1 MNHNY and CDR2 SVGAGI come from the germline V gene (reference sequence). This CDR3 reads CASSLQGNTIYF. The CDR3 nucleotides are TGTGCCAGCAGTCTACAGGGTAACACCATATATTTT.

The rearrangement uses TRBV7-9 and TRBJ1-2; D call uncertain. The V gene lost 1 base and the J gene lost 4 bases, with 4 bases spanning the gap. The germline V gene encodes CDR1 SEHNR and CDR2 FQNEAQ (reference sequence). This CDR3 has 12 residues. CDR3 sequence reads: CASSLDTYGYTF. In nucleotides, the CDR3 is TGTGCCAGCAGCTTAGACACCTATGGCTACACCTTC.

The rearrangement uses TRBV5-6 and TRBJ2-5, with 8 bases identical to TRBD2. From germline, CDR1 is SGHDT and CDR2 YYEEEE. The trim removed 4 bases at V and 2 bases at J, leaving 13 bases unmatched. The CDR3 length is 17 residues. The CDR3 protein is CASSRPSLAGIQETQYF. CDR3 sequence (DNA): TGTGCCAGCAGCCGACCCTCATTAGCGGGAATACAAGAGACCCAGTACTTC.

This chain links TRBV5-1 with TRBJ1-1; D may be TRBD1 (5 bases). The CDR3 covers 14 residues. Germline V gene sequence: CDR1 SGHRS, CDR2 YFSETQ. V shed 3 bases and J shed 0 bases, with 9 bases lying between them. CDR3 in DNA: TGCGCCAGCAGCTCTGCAGGGATGAACACTGAAGCTTTCTTT. Translation gives CASSSAGMNTEAFF.

This chain links TRBV5-6 with TRBJ2-7; 13 bases map to TRBD2. With 4 bases clipped from V and 2 bases from J, the junction kept 6 bases outside the gene matches. The CDR3 length is 16 residues. Germline lookup yields CDR1 SGHDT and CDR2 YYEEEE. CDR3 coding DNA: TGTGCCAGCAGCCCGGGACTAGCGGGACGAACCTACGAGCAGTACTTC. Translation: CASSPGLAGRTYEQYF.

The chain recombines TRBV27 with TRBJ2-1; 8 bases align to TRBD2. CDR3 length: 18 residues. Germline trimming cut 5 bases from V and 2 bases from J; bases unmatched to any gene: 14. CDR1 and CDR2 from the germline V gene are MNHEY and SMNVEV (reference sequence). The CDR3 DNA reads as TGTGCCAGCAGTCCCCGGGGGGGCTACGGCAGAGCCTACAATGAGCAGTTCTTC. It specifies CASSPRGGYGRAYNEQFF.